These 3 T cell receptor beta chains were sequenced from one sample in a study of CD8+CD57+ T cells in acquired aplastic anemia. An expansion of CD8+CD57+ cells by flow cytometry had been shown in patients chosen for sequencing. Genomic DNA served as template for TCR beta VDJ and CDR3 profiling. TCRdb re-called the reads through MiXCR, storing one row per CDR3 protein. The sample contains 200,000 to 250,000 distinct CDR3 sequences, 65% of which appear only once. The sequencing input was sorted CD4+, CD8+, or CD8+CD57+ T cells (not recorded which) from PBMCs. These receptor sequences come from a human donor with aplastic anemia.

The chain couples TRBV7-3 to TRBJ2-3, with 12 bases lining up with TRBD2. The CDR3 runs 16 residues. Losses at the gene ends were 5 bases for V and 3 bases for J; bases not matched to a gene: 6. Per the germline V gene, CDR1 is SGHTA and CDR2 is FQGTGA. CDR3 sequence reads: CASSQTSGSVTDTQYF. The CDR3 nucleotides read TGTGCCAGCAGCCAGACTAGCGGGAGTGTAACAGATACGCAGTATTTT.

The V call is TRBV7-9, the J call TRBJ2-7; 11 bases align to TRBD2. Trimming took 5 bases from V and 3 from J; bases not matched to a gene: 3. Germline V CDR1 and CDR2: SEHNR, FQNEAQ (reference sequence). The CDR3 covers 14 residues. The CDR3 nucleotides read TGTGCCAGCAGCGCGGGACTAGCGGTCTACGAGCAGTACTTC. Amino acids: CASSAGLAVYEQYF. Full variable domain (rest looked up from reference TRBV7-9 and TRBJ2-7): DTGVSQNPRHKITKRGQNVTFRCDPISEHNRLYWYRQTLGQGPEFLTYFQNEAQLEKSRLLSDRFSAERPKGSFSTLEIQRTEQGDSAMYLCASSAGLAVYEQYFGPGTRLTVT.

This clonotype was picked up one time. The genes are TRBV10-3 and TRBJ2-3; 8 nucleotides agree with TRBD2. J was trimmed by 1 base and V by 3 bases; bases with no gene match: 3. CDR1 ENHRY and CDR2 SYGVKD come from the germline V gene. The CDR3 covers 15 residues. CDR3 sequence reads: CAISDGGGGTDTQYF. In DNA, the CDR3 is TGTGCCATCAGTGACGGGGGGGGCGGCACAGATACGCAGTATTTT.